The 22 T cell receptor beta chains presented below share a single source sample, sequenced in a study of T-cell reconstitution after alpha-beta-depleted transplantation in children. Unique molecular identifiers were incorporated when the TCRbeta library was constructed. MiXCR was run by TCRdb on the PCR reads, yielding one entry per CDR3 protein. The sample yields hundreds of thousands of distinct CDR3 sequences, around 16% seen once. The sample was PBMCs from the stem cell graft donor, taken from the stem cell graft. These receptor sequences come from a human donor who donated a stem cell graft to a child with acute myeloid leukemia.

The rearrangement links TRBV24-1 to TRBJ2-3; 8 nucleotides align to TRBD1. With 2 bases clipped from V and 3 bases from J, the junction kept 9 bases outside the gene matches. CDR3 size: 17 residues. Germline V CDR1 and CDR2: KGHDR, SFDVKD. The CDR3 here is CATSDSGQGVVTDTQYF. The CDR3 DNA follows: TGTGCCACCAGTGATTCAGGACAGGGAGTTGTAACAGATACGCAGTATTTT.

This rearrangement joins TRBV5-5 to TRBJ2-7, with TRBD1 matching over 8 bases. The junction had 15 bases not matched to a gene; V was cut back by 10 bases and J by 6 bases. The CDR3 length is 14 residues. Germline assignment: CDR1 SGHKS and CDR2 YYEKEE (reference sequence). This CDR3 reads CAALRFRTGTEQYV. CDR3 nucleotides: TGTGCCGCCCTACGTTTCAGGACAGGGACCGAGCAGTACGTC.

The sample holds many counts of this clonotype. The V call is TRBV29-1, the J call TRBJ1-1, with TRBD1 matching over 8 bases. CDR1 is SQVTM, CDR2 ANQGSEA, per germline. The V and J ends lost 6 bases and 4 bases, in that order; junction bases with no gene match: 7. CDR3 length equals 13 residues. CDR3 residues: CSVHTGGSTEAFF. In DNA form, the CDR3 reads TGCAGCGTCCACACAGGGGGATCCACTGAAGCTTTCTTT.

DNA of the CDR3: TGTGCCAGCACCGACCTTACCTACGAGCAGTACTTC. It codes for CASTDLTYEQYF. The chain employs TRBV2 and TRBJ2-7; D is unresolved. V dropped 7 bases and J dropped 2 bases, with 9 bases sitting between them. Germline CDR1 is SNHLY and CDR2 is FYNNEI. This CDR3 is built from 12 residues.

V and J are TRBV30 and TRBJ1-5, with D possibly TRBD1 on 6 matching bases. The CDR3 runs 14 residues. Germline CDR1 and CDR2: GTSNPN and SVGIG (reference sequence). Trimming left V 1 base short and J 5 bases short, with 12 bases between. The CDR3 DNA reads as TGTGCCTGGAGTGGAGAGGGGGACCATCAGCCCCAGCATTTT. Translation gives CAWSGEGDHQPQHF.

This clonotype was observed a handful of times. The gene calls are TRBV7-2 and TRBJ2-7; D is uncertain. This CDR3 region has 11 residues. V lost 5 bases and J 5 bases, leaving 7 bases between the germline ends. Per germline, CDR1 SGHTA and CDR2 FQGNSA. The DNA for the CDR3 is TGTGCCAGCAGCCGTGAAAACGAGCAGTACTTC. This sequence encodes CASSRENEQYF.

The chain is built from TRBV7-2 and TRBJ2-5, with a weak D call TRBD2 (6 bases). V was shortened by 3 bases and J by 4 bases, with 21 bases between the two germline ends. This CDR3 contains 17 residues. Germline loops: CDR1 SGHTA, CDR2 FQGNSA. The CDR3 is CASSFYPSDSLRETQYF. In DNA form, the CDR3 reads TGTGCCAGCAGCTTCTACCCTAGCGATAGTTTGCGAGAGACCCAGTACTTC.

In this sample, this clonotype turned up a few times. A much larger clone lies a single base off, so this may be a read error. The chain joins TRBV7-8 to TRBJ2-7; no clear D. Trimming took off 5 bases at V and 2 bases at J, with 4 bases between the two ends. This CDR3 has 11 residues. Germline assignment: CDR1 SGHVS and CDR2 FQNEAQ. CDR3 region: CASSTPYEQYF. The DNA for the CDR3 is TGTGCCAGCAGCACCCCCTACGAGCAGTACTTC.

The rearrangement links TRBV9 to TRBJ1-2; D is uncertain. The V end was cut by 2 bases, the J end by 5 bases, with 7 bases between. Germline values: CDR1 SGDLS, CDR2 YYNGEE. This CDR3 has 12 residues. This CDR3 reads CASSVYNYGYTF. The CDR3 DNA is TGTGCCAGCAGCGTCTATAATTATGGCTACACCTTC.

In its sample, this clonotype was seen many times. This CDR3 is CASSEAYSSTSTEQYF. The CDR3 DNA follows: TGTGCCAGCAGTGAAGCCTACAGCTCCACCTCAACCGAGCAGTACTTC. The chain is built from TRBV6-1 and TRBJ2-7; D not certain. The CDR3 sequence is 16 residues long. CDR1 is MNHNS, CDR2 SASEGT, per germline. V was trimmed by 0 bases and J by 6 bases, leaving 18 bases between them.

This clonotype occurred a few times. This sequence joins TRBV20-1 and TRBJ2-1, with TRBD1 matching 8 bases. CDR3 length: 16 residues. J lost 3 bases, V lost 5 bases, and 12 bases had no gene match. The germline V gene has CDR1 DFQATT and CDR2 SNEGSKA (reference sequence). CDR3 region: CSAAPPGTGFYNEQFF. DNA for the CDR3: TGCAGTGCTGCCCCCCCCGGGACAGGATTCTACAATGAGCAGTTCTTC.

This clonotype occurred a few times. The V call is TRBV9, the J call TRBJ2-4; D possibly corresponds to TRBD1 (6 bases). Germline V gives CDR1 SGDLS, CDR2 YYNGEE. The CDR3 sequence is 13 residues long. Trimming took off 4 bases at V and 5 bases at J, with 10 bases between the two ends. The CDR3 reads CASSPWTENIQYF. The DNA of the CDR3 is TGTGCCAGCAGCCCCTGGACAGAAAACATTCAGTACTTC.

This clonotype was detected many times. V usage is TRBV5-6 and J usage is TRBJ2-5; the match to TRBD1 covers 7 bases. CDR1 is SGHDT, CDR2 YYEEEE, per germline. The CDR3 has 14 amino acids. The junction had 4 bases not matched to a gene; V was cut back by 2 bases and J by 3 bases. CDR3 residues: CASSFLQGEETQYF. In DNA form, the CDR3 reads TGTGCCAGCAGCTTTCTCCAGGGGGAAGAGACCCAGTACTTC.

This chain links TRBV7-6 with TRBJ2-3; D unresolved. Germline-derived CDR1 and CDR2 are SGHVS and FNYEAQ. V lost 8 bases, J lost 1 base, and 10 bases lay in between. The length of the CDR3 is 13 residues. The CDR3 DNA is TGTGCCAGCGTGGGTCTTGGCACAGATACGCAGTATTTT. Translating gives CASVGLGTDTQYF.

This clonotype was detected many times. The chain couples TRBV12-3 or TRBV12-4 to TRBJ2-1; D may be TRBD2 (6 bases). Deletions cut 7 bases from V and 5 bases from J, with 6 bases between. The CDR3 covers 11 residues. The chain's CDR3 is CASKRDNEQFF. CDR3 nucleotides: TGTGCCAGCAAGCGGGACAATGAGCAGTTCTTC.

This clonotype was counted a few times. The rearrangement uses TRBV24-1 and TRBJ2-2; TRBD1 aligns across 7 bases. The CDR3 has 17 amino acids. V trimming: 0 bases; J trimming: 7 bases; junction bases outside the gene matches: 10. The germline V gene has CDR1 KGHDR and CDR2 SFDVKD. The chain's CDR3 is CATSDLQTGKVHGELFF. The CDR3 nucleotides read TGTGCCACCAGTGATTTGCAGACAGGGAAGGTACACGGGGAGCTGTTTTTT.

This clonotype was observed at least ten times. The chain uses TRBV20-1 and TRBJ1-5; no clear D. Trimming removed 0 bases at V and 1 base at J, with 10 bases between. The CDR3 consists of 15 residues. Germline CDR1 and CDR2: DFQATT and SNEGSKA (reference sequence). The DNA of the CDR3 is TGCAGTGCTAGAGACCGCCTTCGGAGCAATCAGCCCCAGCATTTT. This translates into CSARDRLRSNQPQHF.

This clonotype came up many times. The chain is built from TRBV12-3 or TRBV12-4 and TRBJ2-1; D gene ambiguous. The ends were cut back, 6 bases at V and 5 bases at J, with 8 bases in the middle. The CDR3 has 12 amino acids. Here the CDR3 reads CASSPYHNEQFF. CDR3 bases: TGTGCCAGCAGCCCGTATCACAATGAGCAGTTCTTC.

This chain links TRBV14 with TRBJ2-2; possibly TRBD2 for D (7 bases). This CDR3 spans 15 amino acids. Germline values: CDR1 SGHDN, CDR2 FVKESK. The V gene lost 4 bases and the J gene lost 4 bases, with 13 bases spanning the gap. This CDR3 is CASSRGGSSTGELFF. CDR3 DNA: TGTGCCAGCAGCCGGGGGGGCAGTTCCACCGGGGAGCTGTTTTTT.

This clonotype was detected a few times. The rearrangement joins TRBV7-2 to TRBJ2-5; 8 positions match TRBD2. From germline, CDR1 is SGHTA and CDR2 FQGNSA. This CDR3 spans 15 amino acids. V shed 2 bases and J 1 base; nucleotides not matched to a gene: 3. The chain's CDR3 is CASSLRGGFQETQYF. The CDR3 region has the DNA TGTGCCAGCAGCTTACGCGGGGGGTTCCAAGAGACCCAGTACTTC.

This clonotype was counted between two and nine times. The CDR3 loop reads CASSPADGYGYTF. The CDR3 bases are TGCGCCAGCAGCCCAGCGGACGGCTATGGCTACACCTTC. The chain has TRBV5-1 and TRBJ1-2, with D hard to call. The ends were cut back, 4 bases at V and 4 bases at J, with 11 bases in the middle. The length of the CDR3 is 13 residues. CDR1 SGHRS and CDR2 YFSETQ come from the germline V gene.

The chain joins TRBV30 to TRBJ2-7, with D perhaps matching TRBD1 or TRBD2 (5 bases each). CDR1 is GTSNPN and CDR2 is SVGIG in the germline V gene (reference sequence). There are 12 residues in the CDR3. V lost 4 bases to trimming and J lost 4 bases, with 11 bases between them. In DNA, the CDR3 is TGTGCCTGGAACTCAGGGAGTTACGAGCAGTACTTC. This codes for CAWNSGSYEQYF.